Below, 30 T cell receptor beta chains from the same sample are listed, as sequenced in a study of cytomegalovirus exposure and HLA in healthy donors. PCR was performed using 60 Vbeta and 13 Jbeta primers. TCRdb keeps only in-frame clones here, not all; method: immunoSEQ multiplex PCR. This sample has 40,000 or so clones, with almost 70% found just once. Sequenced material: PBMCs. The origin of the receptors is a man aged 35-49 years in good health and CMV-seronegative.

Written as DNA, the CDR3 is TGTGCCAGTAGTAGCGGGGGGGGAGATACGCAGTATTTT. Protein sequence: CASSSGGGDTQYF. V usage is TRBV19 and J usage is TRBJ2-3; 9 bases match TRBD2. This CDR3 has 13 residues. The V and J ends lost 4 bases and 5 bases, in that order; junction bases with no gene match: 1. The germline CDR1 and CDR2 sequences are LNHDA and SQIVND (reference sequence).

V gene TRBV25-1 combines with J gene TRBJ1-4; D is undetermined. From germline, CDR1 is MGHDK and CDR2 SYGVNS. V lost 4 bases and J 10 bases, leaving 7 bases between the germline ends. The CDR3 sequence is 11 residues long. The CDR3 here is CASSVLGKLFF. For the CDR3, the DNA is TGTGCCAGCAGTGTCCTAGGAAAACTGTTTTTT.

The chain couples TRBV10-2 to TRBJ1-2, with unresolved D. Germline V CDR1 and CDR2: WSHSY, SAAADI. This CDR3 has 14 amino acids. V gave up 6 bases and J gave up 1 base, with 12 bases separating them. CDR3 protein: CASSPGGSNYGYTF. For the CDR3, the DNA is TGCGCCAGCAGCCCCGGAGGGAGTAACTATGGCTACACCTTC.

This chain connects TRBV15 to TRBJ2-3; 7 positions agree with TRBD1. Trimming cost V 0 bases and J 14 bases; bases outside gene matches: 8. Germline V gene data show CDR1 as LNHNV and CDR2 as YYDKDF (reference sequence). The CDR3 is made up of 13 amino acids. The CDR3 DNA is TGTGCCACCAGCAGAGATCTGTCCGGACAGGCGTATTTT. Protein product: CATSRDLSGQAYF.

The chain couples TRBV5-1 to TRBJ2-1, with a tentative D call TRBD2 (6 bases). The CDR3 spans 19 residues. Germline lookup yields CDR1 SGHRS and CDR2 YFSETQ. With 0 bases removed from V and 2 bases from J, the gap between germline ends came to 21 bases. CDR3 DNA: TGCGCCAGCAGCTTGGGCTTGGGAGGAACTTTAGACCCCTACAATGAGCAGTTCTTC. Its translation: CASSLGLGGTLDPYNEQFF.

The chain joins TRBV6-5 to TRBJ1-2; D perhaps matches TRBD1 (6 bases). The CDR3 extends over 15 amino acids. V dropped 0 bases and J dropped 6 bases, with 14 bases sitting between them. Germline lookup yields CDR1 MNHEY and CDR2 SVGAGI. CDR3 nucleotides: TGTGCCAGCAGTTACTCGATGGCGGGGGCTAATGGCTACACCTTC. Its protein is CASSYSMAGANGYTF.

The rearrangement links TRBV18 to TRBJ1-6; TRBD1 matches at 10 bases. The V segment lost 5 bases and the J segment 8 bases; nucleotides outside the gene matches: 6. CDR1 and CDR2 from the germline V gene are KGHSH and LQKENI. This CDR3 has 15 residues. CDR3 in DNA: TGTGCCAGCTCAGCAGGACAGGGGGAACATTCACCCCTCCACTTT. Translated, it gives CASSAGQGEHSPLHF. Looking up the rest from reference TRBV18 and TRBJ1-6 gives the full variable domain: NAGVMQNPRHLVRRRGQEARLRCSPMKGHSHVYWYRQLPEEGLKFMVYLQKENIIDESGMPKERFSAEFPKEGPSILRIQQVVRGDSAAYFCASSAGQGEHSPLHFGNGTRLTVT.

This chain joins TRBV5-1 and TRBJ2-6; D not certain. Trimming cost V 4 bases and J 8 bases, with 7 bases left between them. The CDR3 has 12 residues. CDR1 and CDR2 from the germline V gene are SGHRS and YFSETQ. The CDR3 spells CASSSETNVLTF. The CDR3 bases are TGCGCCAGCAGCAGCGAGACCAACGTCCTGACTTTC.

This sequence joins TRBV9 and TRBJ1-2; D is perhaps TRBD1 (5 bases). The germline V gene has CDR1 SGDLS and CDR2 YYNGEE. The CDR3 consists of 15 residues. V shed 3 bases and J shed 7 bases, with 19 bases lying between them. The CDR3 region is CASSEYRGGVGGYTF. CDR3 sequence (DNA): TGTGCCAGCAGCGAATACCGGGGGGGGGTCGGTGGCTACACCTTC.

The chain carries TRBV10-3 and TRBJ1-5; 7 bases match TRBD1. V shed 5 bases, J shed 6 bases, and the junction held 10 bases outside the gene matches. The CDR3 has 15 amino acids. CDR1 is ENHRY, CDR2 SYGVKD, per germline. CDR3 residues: CAISKEQGPVQPQHF. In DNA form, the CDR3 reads TGTGCCATCAGTAAGGAACAGGGGCCTGTTCAGCCCCAGCATTTT.

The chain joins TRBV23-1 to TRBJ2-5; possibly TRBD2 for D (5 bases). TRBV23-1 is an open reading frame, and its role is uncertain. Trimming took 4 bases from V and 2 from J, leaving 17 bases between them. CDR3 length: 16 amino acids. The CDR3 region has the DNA TGCGCCAGCAGTCCAACGAGGGTGGGCCCACAAGAGACCCAGTACTTC. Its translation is CASSPTRVGPQETQYF.

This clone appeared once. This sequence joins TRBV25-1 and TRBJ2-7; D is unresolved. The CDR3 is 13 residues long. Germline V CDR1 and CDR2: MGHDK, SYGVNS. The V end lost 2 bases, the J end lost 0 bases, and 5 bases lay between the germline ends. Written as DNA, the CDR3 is TGTGCCAGCAGTGAAGAGAACTCCTACGAGCAGTACTTC. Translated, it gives CASSEENSYEQYF.

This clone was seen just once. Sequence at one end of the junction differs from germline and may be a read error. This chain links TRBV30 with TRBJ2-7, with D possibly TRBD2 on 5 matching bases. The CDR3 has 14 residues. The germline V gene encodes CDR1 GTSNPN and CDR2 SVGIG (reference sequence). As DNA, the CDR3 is TGTGCCTGGGTAGACGGGGAGAGCTCCTACGGGCAGTACTTC. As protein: CAWVDGESSYGQYF. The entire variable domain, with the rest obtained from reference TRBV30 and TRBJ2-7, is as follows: SQTIHQWPATLVQPVGSPLSLECTVEGTSNPNLYWYRQAAGRGLQLLFYSVGIGQISSEVPQNLSASRPQDRQFILSSKKLLLSDSGFYLCAWVDGESSYGQYFGPGTRLTVT.

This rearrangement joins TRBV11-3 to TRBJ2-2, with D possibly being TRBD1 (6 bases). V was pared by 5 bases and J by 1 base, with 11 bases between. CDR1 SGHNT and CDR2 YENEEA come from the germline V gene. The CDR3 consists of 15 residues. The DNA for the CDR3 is TGTGCCAGCAGCCTGGGACAAGGGAACACCGGGGAGCTGTTTTTT. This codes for CASSLGQGNTGELFF.

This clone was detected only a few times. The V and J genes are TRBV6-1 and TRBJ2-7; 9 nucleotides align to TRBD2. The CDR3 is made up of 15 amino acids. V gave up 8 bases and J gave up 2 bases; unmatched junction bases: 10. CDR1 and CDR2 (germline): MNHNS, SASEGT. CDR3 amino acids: CASYAGGATTYEQYF. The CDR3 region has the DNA TGTGCCAGCTACGCGGGGGGGGCTACTACCTACGAGCAGTACTTC.

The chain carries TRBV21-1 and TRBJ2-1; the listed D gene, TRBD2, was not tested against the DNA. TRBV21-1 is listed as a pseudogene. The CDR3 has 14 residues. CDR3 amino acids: CASSKGGGYNEQFF. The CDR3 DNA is TGTGCCAGCAGCAAAGGCGGGGGATACAATGAGCAGTTCTTC.

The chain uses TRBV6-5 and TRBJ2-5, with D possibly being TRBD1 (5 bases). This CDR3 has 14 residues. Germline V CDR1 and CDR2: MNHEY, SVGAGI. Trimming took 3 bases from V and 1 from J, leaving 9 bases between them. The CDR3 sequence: CASSYGRGQETQYF. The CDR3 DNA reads TGTGCCAGCAGTTATGGTAGGGGCCAAGAGACCCAGTACTTC.

CDR3 amino acids: CASGSAGQGARQYF. The DNA of the CDR3 is TGTGCCAGCGGGAGCGCGGGACAGGGGGCCAGGCAGTACTTC. The chain combines TRBV6-1 with TRBJ2-7; 12 bases map to TRBD1. The CDR3 extends over 14 amino acids. Germline CDR1 is MNHNS and CDR2 is SASEGT. Trimming took 8 bases from V and 9 from J; bases not matched to a gene: 11.

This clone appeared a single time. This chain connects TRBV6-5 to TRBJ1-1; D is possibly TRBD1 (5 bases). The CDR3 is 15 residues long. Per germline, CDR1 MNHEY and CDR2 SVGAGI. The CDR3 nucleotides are TGTGCTTCCGCGGGGCCCGCGCGAGAGAACACTGAAGCTTTCTTT. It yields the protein CASAGPARENTEAFF.

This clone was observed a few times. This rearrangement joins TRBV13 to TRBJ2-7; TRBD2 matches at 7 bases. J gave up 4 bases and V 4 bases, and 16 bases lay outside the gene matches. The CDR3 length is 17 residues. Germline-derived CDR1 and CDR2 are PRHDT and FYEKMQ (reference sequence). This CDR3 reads CASSSRGSGPVRYEQYF. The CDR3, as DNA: TGTGCCAGCAGCTCCCGGGGTAGCGGGCCCGTTCGGTACGAGCAGTACTTC.

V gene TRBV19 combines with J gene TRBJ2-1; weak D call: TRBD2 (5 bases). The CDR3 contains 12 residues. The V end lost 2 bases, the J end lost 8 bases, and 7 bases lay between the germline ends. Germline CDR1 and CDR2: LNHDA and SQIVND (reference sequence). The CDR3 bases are TGTGCCAGTAGTATACGGGGATATGAGCAGTTCTTC. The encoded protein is CASSIRGYEQFF.

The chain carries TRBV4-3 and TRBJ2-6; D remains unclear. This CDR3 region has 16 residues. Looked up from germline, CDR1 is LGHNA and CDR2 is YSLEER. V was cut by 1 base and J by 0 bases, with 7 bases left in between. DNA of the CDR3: TGCGCCAGCAGCCAAGCCACGGGCTCTGGGGCCAACGTCCTGACTTTC. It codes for CASSQATGSGANVLTF.

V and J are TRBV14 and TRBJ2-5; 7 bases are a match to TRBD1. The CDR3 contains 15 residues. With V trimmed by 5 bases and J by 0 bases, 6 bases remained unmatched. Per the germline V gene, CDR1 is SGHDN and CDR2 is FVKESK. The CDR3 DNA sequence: TGTGCCAGCAGCTACGGGACAGCGTACCAAGAGACCCAGTACTTC. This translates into CASSYGTAYQETQYF.

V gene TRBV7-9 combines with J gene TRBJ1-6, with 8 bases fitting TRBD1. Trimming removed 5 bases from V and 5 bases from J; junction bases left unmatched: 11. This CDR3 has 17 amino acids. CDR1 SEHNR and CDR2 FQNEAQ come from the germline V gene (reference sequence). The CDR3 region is CASSLQQGVANNSPLHF. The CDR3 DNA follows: TGTGCCAGCAGCCTCCAACAGGGGGTAGCGAATAATTCACCCCTCCACTTT.

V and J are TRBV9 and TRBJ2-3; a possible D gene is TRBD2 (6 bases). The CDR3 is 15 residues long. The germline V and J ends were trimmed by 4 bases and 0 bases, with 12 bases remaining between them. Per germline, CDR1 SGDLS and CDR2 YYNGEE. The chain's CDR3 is CASSPGGASTDTQYF. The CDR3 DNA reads TGTGCCAGCAGCCCAGGCGGGGCTAGCACAGATACGCAGTATTTT.

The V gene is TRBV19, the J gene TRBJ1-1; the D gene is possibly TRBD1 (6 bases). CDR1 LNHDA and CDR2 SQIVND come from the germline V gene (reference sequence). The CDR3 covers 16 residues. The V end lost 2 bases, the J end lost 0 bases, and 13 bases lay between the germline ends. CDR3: CASSIPGAAMNTEAFF. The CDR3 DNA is TGTGCCAGTAGTATACCAGGGGCAGCCATGAACACTGAAGCTTTCTTT. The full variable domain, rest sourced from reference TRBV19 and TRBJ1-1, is DGGITQSPKYLFRKEGQNVTLSCEQNLNHDAMYWYRQDPGQGLRLIYYSQIVNDFQKGDIAEGYSVSREKKESFPLTVTSAQKNPTAFYLCASSIPGAAMNTEAFFGQGTRLTVV.

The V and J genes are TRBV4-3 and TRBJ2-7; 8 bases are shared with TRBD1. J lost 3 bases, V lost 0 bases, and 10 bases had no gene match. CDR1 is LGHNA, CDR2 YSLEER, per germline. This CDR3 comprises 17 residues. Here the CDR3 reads CASSQDPPETGVYEQYF. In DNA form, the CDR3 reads TGCGCCAGCAGCCAAGACCCCCCCGAGACAGGGGTCTACGAGCAGTACTTC.

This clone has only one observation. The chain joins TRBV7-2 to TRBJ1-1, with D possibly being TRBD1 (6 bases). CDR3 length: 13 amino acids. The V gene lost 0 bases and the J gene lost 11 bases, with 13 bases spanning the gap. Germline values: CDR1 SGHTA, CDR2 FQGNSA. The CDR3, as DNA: TGTGCCAGCAGCTTAGCTCTTTGGCAGGGGGCTTTCTTT. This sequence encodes CASSLALWQGAFF.

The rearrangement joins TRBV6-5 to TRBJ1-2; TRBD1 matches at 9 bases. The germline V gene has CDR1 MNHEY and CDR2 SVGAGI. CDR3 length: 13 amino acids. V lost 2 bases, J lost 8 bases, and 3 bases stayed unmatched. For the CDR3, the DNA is TGTGCCAGCAGTTACAGTGGACAGGGGGGCTACACCTTC. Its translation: CASSYSGQGGYTF.

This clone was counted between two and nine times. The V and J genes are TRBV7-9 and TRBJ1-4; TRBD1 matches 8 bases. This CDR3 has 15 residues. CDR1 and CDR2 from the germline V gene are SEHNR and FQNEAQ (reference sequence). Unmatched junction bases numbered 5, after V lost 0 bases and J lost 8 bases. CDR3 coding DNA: TGTGCCAGCAGCTTAGCGGGACAGGTCTCAGAAAAACTGTTTTTT. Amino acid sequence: CASSLAGQVSEKLFF.